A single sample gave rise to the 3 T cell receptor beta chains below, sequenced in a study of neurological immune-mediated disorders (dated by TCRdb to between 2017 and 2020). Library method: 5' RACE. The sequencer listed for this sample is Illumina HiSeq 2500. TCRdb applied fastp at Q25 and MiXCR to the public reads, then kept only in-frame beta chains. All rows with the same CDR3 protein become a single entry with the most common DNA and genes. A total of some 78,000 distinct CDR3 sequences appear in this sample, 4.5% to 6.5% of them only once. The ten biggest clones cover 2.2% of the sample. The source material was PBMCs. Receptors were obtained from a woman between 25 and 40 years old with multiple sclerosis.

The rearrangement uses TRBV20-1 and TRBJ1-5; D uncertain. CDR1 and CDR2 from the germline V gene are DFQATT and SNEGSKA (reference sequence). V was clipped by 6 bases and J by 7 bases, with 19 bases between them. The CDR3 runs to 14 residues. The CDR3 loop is CSASREGIGQPQHF. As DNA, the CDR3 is TGCAGTGCGTCGAGGGAAGGTATCGGCCAGCCCCAGCATTTT.

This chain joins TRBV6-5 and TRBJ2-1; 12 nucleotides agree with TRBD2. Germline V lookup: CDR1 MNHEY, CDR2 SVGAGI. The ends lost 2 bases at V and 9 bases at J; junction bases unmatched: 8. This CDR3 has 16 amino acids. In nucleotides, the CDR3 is TGTGCCAGCAGTTACCCCGGACTAGCGGGGACTGTTGAGCAGTTCTTC. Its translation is CASSYPGLAGTVEQFF.

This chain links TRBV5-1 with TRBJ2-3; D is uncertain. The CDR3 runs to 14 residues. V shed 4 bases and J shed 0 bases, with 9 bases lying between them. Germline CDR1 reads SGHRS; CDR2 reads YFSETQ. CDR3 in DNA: TGCGCCAGCAGCGGTGACTGGAGCACAGATACGCAGTATTTT. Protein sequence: CASSGDWSTDTQYF. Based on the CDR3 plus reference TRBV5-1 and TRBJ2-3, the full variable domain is KAGVTQTPRYLIKTRGQQVTLSCSPISGHRSVSWYQQTPGQGLQFLFEYFSETQRNKGNFPGRFSGRQFSNSRSEMNVSTLELGDSALYLCASSGDWSTDTQYFGPGTRLTVL.